What follows are 18 T cell receptor beta chains derived from one specimen sequenced in a study of T cells in women clearing cervical HPV infection. Libraries were prepared by immunoSEQ multiplex PCR; TCRdb keeps only in-frame clonotypes and omits some of them. In total, the table holds about 37,000 clones. The sample taken for sequencing was blood buffy coat. These receptors originate from a woman aged 18 to 69 with a cervical HPV16 infection that either progressed to CIN3+ or cleared (not recorded which).

This clone counts as medium-sized by frequency. The read ends 3 residues early relative to the CDR3; the germline J gene fills the gap. V gene TRBV7-6 combines with J gene TRBJ2-2; possibly TRBD2 for D (6 bases). The CDR3 runs 15 residues. Trimming cost V 3 bases and J 9 bases, with 17 bases left between them. Germline loops: CDR1 SGHVS, CDR2 FNYEAQ. This CDR3 is CASSFMQGAGRELFF. The sequenced CDR3 bases are TGTGCCAGCAGCTTTATGCAGGGCGCGGGGCGGGAG.

Remarks on this clone: The CDR3 goes on 3 residues after the read ends, and that part is filled in from the germline J gene. The V gene is TRBV20-1, the J gene TRBJ2-3, with D possibly TRBD2 on 6 matching bases. This CDR3 has 14 residues. Trimming took 3 bases from V and 4 from J, leaving 14 bases between them. CDR1 DFQATT and CDR2 SNEGSKA come from the germline V gene (reference sequence). The CDR3 bases that were read are TGCAGTGCTAGGTCGGCGGGGATCGCAGATACG. Amino acids: CSARSAGIADT. The CDR3 as a whole reads CSARSAGIADTQYF.

In the case of this clone: The read ends 3 residues before the CDR3 terminus; that terminus is restored from the germline J gene. V gene TRBV18 combines with J gene TRBJ1-1; 8 bases map to TRBD1. The CDR3 has 13 residues. V gave up 3 bases and J gave up 4 bases; unmatched junction bases: 1. In germline, CDR1 is KGHSH, CDR2 LQKENI. The part of the CDR3 DNA that was read is TGTGCCAGCTCACCCACAGGGGGCACTGAA. Translation gives CASSPTGGTE. The full CDR3 protein reads CASSPTGGTEAFF.

With respect to this clone: The observed sequence ends 3 residues before the CDR3 terminus, with the missing tail filled in from the germline J gene. The chain recombines TRBV19 with TRBJ2-7, with 9 bases matching TRBD2. V lost 3 bases and J lost 6; bases outside the gene matches: 12. The V gene's germline CDR1 is LNHDA and CDR2 SQIVND (reference sequence). The CDR3 has 16 residues. The covered CDR3 bases are TGTGCCAGTAGTATCCGGCTAGCGGGAAGGCGCGGCGAG. Encoded protein: CASSIRLAGRRGE. The complete CDR3 reads CASSIRLAGRRGEQYF.

Worth noting for this clone: The read gets to within 3 residues of the CDR3 end, and the germline J gene fills in the rest. The gene calls are TRBV20-1 and TRBJ1-2; TRBD1 agrees at 8 bases. V was clipped by 2 bases and J by 6 bases; unmatched bases: 8. The CDR3 contains 14 residues. Germline-derived CDR1 and CDR2 are DFQATT and SNEGSKA (reference sequence). The sequenced part of the CDR3 DNA is TGCAGTGCTAGAATCGCAGGGGGCGTGGATGGC. Translation: CSARIAGGVDG. The entire CDR3 protein reads CSARIAGGVDGYTF.

To note about this clone: The DNA ends 3 residues before the CDR3 does, and the rest of the CDR3 is filled in from the germline J gene. This chain joins TRBV7-2 and TRBJ2-3; perhaps TRBD1 as D (6 bases). Trimming cost V 4 bases and J 5 bases, with 10 bases left between them. Germline lookup yields CDR1 SGHTA and CDR2 FQGNSA. The CDR3 sequence is 13 residues long. The covered CDR3 bases are TGTGCCAGCAGCTACAGGGTTGGAGATACG. Protein: CASSYRVGDT. Given in full, the CDR3 is CASSYRVGDTQYF.

A word on this clone: The read falls 3 residues short of the CDR3 end, and the missing part is taken from the germline J gene. The rearrangement uses TRBV20-1 and TRBJ2-1; 10 positions agree with TRBD1. V lost 6 bases and J lost 4; bases outside the gene matches: 6. CDR3 size: 14 residues. Germline CDR1 is DFQATT and CDR2 is SNEGSKA (reference sequence). CDR3 region: CSAGTGEGYNEQFF. The DNA read from the CDR3 is TGCAGTGCCGGGACAGGGGAAGGGTACAATGAG.

As to this clone: Read coverage stops 3 residues before the CDR3 terminus; the germline J gene supplies the remainder. This sequence joins TRBV10-3 and TRBJ2-7; TRBD2 matches 9 bases. Trimming at V came to 5 bases and at J to 5 bases, leaving 1 base not matched to a gene. The CDR3 contains 12 residues. Germline assignment: CDR1 ENHRY and CDR2 SYGVKD. CDR3 protein: CAISLAGDEQYF. The covered CDR3 bases are TGTGCCATCAGTTTAGCGGGAGACGAG.

On this clone: Coverage ceases 3 residues before the CDR3 finishes, and the germline J gene fills in the end. The rearrangement uses TRBV30 and TRBJ2-2; D is undetermined. Germline lookup yields CDR1 GTSNPN and CDR2 SVGIG (reference sequence). The CDR3 consists of 12 residues. V was clipped by 4 bases and J by 3 bases, with 6 bases between them. The CDR3 loop reads CAWTPDTGELFF. Incomplete CDR3 DNA: TGTGCCTGGACCCCCGACACCGGGGAG.

In the case of this clone: The read finishes 3 residues shy of the CDR3 end, and the germline J gene is used to complete it. This chain links TRBV7-7 with TRBJ2-2, with 7 bases matching TRBD1. This CDR3 is built from 17 residues. V was clipped by 4 bases and J by 5 bases; unmatched bases: 13. Germline V gene data show CDR1 as SSHAT and CDR2 as FNYEAQ (reference sequence). The CDR3 loop is CASSSLRTGRLTGELFF. The sequenced part of the CDR3 DNA is TGTGCCAGCAGCTCGCTAAGGACAGGCCGCCTTACCGGGGAG.

In the case of this clone: The CDR3 end falls 3 residues outside the read, so it is completed with the germline J gene. The chain couples TRBV7-3 to TRBJ1-1; possible D gene TRBD1, 5 bases. Germline CDR1 reads SGHTA; CDR2 reads FQGTGA. The CDR3 has 13 amino acids. V was clipped by 1 base and J by 4 bases, with 7 bases between them. The part of the CDR3 DNA that was read is TGTGCCAGCAGCTTAAAAACAGGCACTGAA. Amino acid sequence: CASSLKTGTE. The full CDR3 sequence reads CASSLKTGTEAFF.

To note about this clone: The missing CDR3 end, 3 residues past where the read stops, is filled in from the germline J gene. The gene calls are TRBV7-9 and TRBJ1-2, with D uncertain. Looked up from germline, CDR1 is SEHNR and CDR2 is FQNEAQ (reference sequence). This CDR3 spans 15 amino acids. V lost 1 base and J lost 4, with 13 bases in between. This chain's CDR3 is CASSLGTGLGYGYTF. The sequenced CDR3 bases are TGTGCCAGCAGCTTAGGGACTGGTCTGGGCTATGGC. Supplemented by reference TRBV7-9 and TRBJ1-2, the full variable domain reads DTGVSQNPRHKITKRGQNVTFRCDPISEHNRLYWYRQTLGQGPEFLTYFQNEAQLEKSRLLSDRFSAERPKGSFSTLEIQRTEQGDSAMYLCASSLGTGLGYGYTFGSGTRLTVV.

As for this clone: The CDR3 is cut off 3 residues early in the read; its end comes from the germline J gene. The J gene is TRBJ2-3, the V gene TRBV20-1; TRBD1 is a possible D gene (6 bases). Germline lookup yields CDR1 DFQATT and CDR2 SNEGSKA (reference sequence). The CDR3 has 14 residues. V was cut by 3 bases and J by 6 bases, with 16 bases left in between. The CDR3 DNA, read in part, is TGCAGTGCTAGGAAGAATTTGAGGGGGGATACG. It encodes CSARKNLRGDT. The CDR3 in its entirety is CSARKNLRGDTQYF.

Note on this clone: The read falls 3 residues short of the CDR3 end, and the missing part is taken from the germline J gene. The chain couples TRBV2 to TRBJ1-3; D not certain. The CDR3 length is 11 residues. The V end was cut by 8 bases, the J end by 7 bases, with 9 bases between. CDR1 is SNHLY and CDR2 is FYNNEI in the germline V gene. The covered CDR3 bases are TGTGCCAGCGGTATCCGGAACACC. Translated: CASGIRNT. The entire CDR3 reads CASGIRNTIYF. Drawing the rest from reference TRBV2 and TRBJ1-3, the complete variable domain is EPEVTQTPSHQVTQMGQEVILRCVPISNHLYFYWYRQILGQKVEFLVSFYNNEISEKSEIFDDQFSVERPDGSNFTLKIRSTKLEDSAMYFCASGIRNTIYFGEGSWLTVV.

As to this clone: The DNA ends 3 residues before the CDR3 does, and the rest of the CDR3 is filled in from the germline J gene. V is TRBV30 and J is TRBJ1-5; 7 bases are a match to TRBD1. The CDR3 covers 14 residues. Unmatched junction bases numbered 2, after V lost 0 bases and J lost 3 bases. The germline V gene has CDR1 GTSNPN and CDR2 SVGIG (reference sequence). The CDR3 sequence: CAWSVGQANQPQHF. The CDR3 DNA, read in part, is TGTGCCTGGAGTGTCGGACAGGCCAATCAGCCC.

About this clone: The read falls 3 residues short of the CDR3 end, and the missing part is taken from the germline J gene. This sequence joins TRBV7-2 and TRBJ2-3; D not certain. The V end was cut by 4 bases, the J end by 2 bases, with 4 bases between. Germline values: CDR1 SGHTA, CDR2 FQGNSA. The CDR3 has 12 residues. The CDR3 DNA, read in part, is TGTGCCAGCAGCTACAACACAGATACG. Amino acids: CASSYNTDT. The entire CDR3 protein is CASSYNTDTQYF.

Turning to this clone: The read ends 3 residues shy of where the CDR3 ends; the end is completed using the germline J gene. The chain joins TRBV5-5 to TRBJ1-2; tentative D call: TRBD1 (6 bases). Germline CDR1 and CDR2: SGHKS and YYEKEE (reference sequence). The CDR3 is 13 amino acids. V was cut by 5 bases and J by 5 bases, with 13 bases left in between. The sequenced part of the CDR3 DNA is TGTGCCAGCAGTTCTACAGGGCGGTATGGC. It yields the protein CASSSTGRYG. From start to end, the CDR3 is CASSSTGRYGYTF.

As to this clone: From the germline J gene comes the end of the CDR3, since the read stops 3 residues before it. The chain carries TRBV7-3 and TRBJ2-3; TRBD2 might be the D (5 bases). Germline CDR1 and CDR2: SGHTA and FQGTGA. This CDR3 is built from 15 residues. The CDR3 bases that were read are TGTGCCAGCAGCTTAACGCGAGGGTCACAAGAGACG. Protein product: CASSLTRGSQET. The whole CDR3 sequence reads CASSLTRGSQETQYF.